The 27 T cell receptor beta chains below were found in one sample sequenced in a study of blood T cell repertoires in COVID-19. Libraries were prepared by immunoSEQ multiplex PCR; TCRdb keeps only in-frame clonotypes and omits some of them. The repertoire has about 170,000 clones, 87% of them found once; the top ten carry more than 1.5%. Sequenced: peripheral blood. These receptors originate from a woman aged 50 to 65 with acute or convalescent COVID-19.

The CDR3 here is CSASWDRGYGYTF. CDR3 sequence (DNA): TGCAGTGCTAGTTGGGACAGGGGCTATGGCTACACCTTC. The chain uses TRBV20-1 and TRBJ1-2; TRBD1 agrees at 10 bases. The CDR3 has 13 residues. Germline lookup yields CDR1 DFQATT and CDR2 SNEGSKA (reference sequence). With V trimmed by 3 bases and J by 4 bases, 2 bases remained unmatched.

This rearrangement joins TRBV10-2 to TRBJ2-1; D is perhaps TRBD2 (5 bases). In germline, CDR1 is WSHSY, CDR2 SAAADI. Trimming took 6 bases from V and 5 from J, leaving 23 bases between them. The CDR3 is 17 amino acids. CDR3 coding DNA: TGCGCCAGCAGACTCGGTTTGGACTGGGCTCGAGACAATGAGCAGTTCTTC. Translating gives CASRLGLDWARDNEQFF.

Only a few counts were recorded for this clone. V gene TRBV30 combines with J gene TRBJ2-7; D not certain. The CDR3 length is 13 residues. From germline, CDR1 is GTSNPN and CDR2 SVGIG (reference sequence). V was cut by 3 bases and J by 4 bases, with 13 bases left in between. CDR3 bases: TGTGCCTGGAGCGACTTCGACTGGTACGAGCAGTACTTC. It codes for CAWSDFDWYEQYF.

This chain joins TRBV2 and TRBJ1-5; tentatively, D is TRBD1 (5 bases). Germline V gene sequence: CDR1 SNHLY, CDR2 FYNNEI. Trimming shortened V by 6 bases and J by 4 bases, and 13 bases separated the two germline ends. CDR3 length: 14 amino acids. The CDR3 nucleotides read TGTGCCAGCAGCCCTACAGGTTTTAATCAGCCCCAGCATTTT. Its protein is CASSPTGFNQPQHF.

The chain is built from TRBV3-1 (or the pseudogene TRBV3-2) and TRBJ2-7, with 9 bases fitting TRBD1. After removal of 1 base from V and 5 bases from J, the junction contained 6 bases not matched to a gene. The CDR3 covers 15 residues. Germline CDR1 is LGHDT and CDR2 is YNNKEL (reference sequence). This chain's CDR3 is CASSQVGTGIHEQYF. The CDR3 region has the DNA TGTGCCAGCAGCCAAGTAGGGACAGGGATCCACGAGCAGTACTTC.

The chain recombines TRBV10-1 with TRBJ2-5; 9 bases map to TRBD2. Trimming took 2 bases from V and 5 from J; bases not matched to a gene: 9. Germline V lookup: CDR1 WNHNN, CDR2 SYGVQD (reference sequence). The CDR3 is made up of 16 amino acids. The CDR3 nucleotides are TGCGCCAGCAGTGAGGGGTTAGCGGGAGAGGTTGAGACCCAGTACTTC. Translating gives CASSEGLAGEVETQYF.

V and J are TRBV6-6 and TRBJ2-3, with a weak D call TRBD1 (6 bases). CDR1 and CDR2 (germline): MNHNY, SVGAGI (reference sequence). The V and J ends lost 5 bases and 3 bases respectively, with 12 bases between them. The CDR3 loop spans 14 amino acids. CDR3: CASSPRGMTDTQYF. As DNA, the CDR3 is TGTGCCAGCAGTCCCAGGGGTATGACAGATACGCAGTATTTT.

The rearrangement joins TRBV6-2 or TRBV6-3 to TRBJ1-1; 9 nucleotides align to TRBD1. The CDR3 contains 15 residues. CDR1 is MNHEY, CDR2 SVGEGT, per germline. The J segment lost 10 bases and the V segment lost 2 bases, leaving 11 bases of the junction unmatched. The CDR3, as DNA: TGTGCCAGCAGTTACCCACCGGGACAGGGAAGAGGAGCTTTCTTT. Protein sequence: CASSYPPGQGRGAFF.

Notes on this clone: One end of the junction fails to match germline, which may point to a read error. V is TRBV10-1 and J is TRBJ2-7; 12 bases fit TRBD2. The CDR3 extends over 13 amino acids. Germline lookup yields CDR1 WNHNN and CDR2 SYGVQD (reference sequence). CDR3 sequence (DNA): TGCGCCAGCAGCAGGACTAGCGGGACCCCATTAGAGTTC. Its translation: CASSRTSGTPLEF.

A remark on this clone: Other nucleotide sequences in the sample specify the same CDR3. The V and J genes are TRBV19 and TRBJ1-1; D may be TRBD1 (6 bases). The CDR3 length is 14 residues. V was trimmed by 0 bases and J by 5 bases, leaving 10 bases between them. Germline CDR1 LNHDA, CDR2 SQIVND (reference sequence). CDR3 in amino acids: CASSIEQGSTEAFF. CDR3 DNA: TGTGCCAGTAGTATAGAGCAGGGGTCGACTGAAGCTTTCTTT.

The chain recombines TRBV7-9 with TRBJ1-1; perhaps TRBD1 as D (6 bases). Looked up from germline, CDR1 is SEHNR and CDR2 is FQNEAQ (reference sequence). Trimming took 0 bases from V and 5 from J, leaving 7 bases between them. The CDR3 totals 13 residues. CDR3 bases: TGTGCCAGCAGCTTAGCCACAGGGACTGAAGCTTTCTTT. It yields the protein CASSLATGTEAFF.

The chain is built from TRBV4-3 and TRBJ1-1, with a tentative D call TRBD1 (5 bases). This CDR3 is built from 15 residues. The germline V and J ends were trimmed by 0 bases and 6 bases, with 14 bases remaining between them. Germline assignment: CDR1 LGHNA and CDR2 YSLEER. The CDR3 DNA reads TGCGCCAGCAGCCAAGATCCAAGGGGAAGCTCTGAAGCTTTCTTT. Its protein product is CASSQDPRGSSEAFF.

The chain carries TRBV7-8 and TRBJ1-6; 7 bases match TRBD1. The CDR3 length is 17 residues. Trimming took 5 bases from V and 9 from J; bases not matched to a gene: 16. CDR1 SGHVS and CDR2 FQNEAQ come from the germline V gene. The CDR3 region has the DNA TGTGCCAGCAGCCAACCGGGACAGCCGAAGGCCCTTTCACCCCTCCACTTT. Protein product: CASSQPGQPKALSPLHF.

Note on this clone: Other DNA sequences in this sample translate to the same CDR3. CDR3 protein: CASSVATGSYNEQFF. CDR3 nucleotides: TGTGCCAGCAGCGTAGCGACGGGATCCTACAATGAGCAGTTCTTC. J is TRBJ2-1 and V is TRBV9; tentative D call: TRBD2 (5 bases). V was cut by 0 bases and J by 1 base, with 8 bases left in between. The length of the CDR3 is 15 residues. Germline values: CDR1 SGDLS, CDR2 YYNGEE. Drawing the rest from reference TRBV9 and TRBJ2-1, the complete variable domain is DSGVTQTPKHLITATGQRVTLRCSPRSGDLSVYWYQQSLDQGLQFLIQYYNGEERAKGNILERFSAQQFPDLHSELNLSSLELGDSALYFCASSVATGSYNEQFFGPGTRLTVL.

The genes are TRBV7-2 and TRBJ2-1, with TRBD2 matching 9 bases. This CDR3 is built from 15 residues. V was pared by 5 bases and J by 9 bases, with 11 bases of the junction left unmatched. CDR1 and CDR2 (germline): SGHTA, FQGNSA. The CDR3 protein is CASSPRAGLAGEQFF. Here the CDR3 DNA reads TGTGCCAGCAGCCCACGTGCGGGACTAGCTGGTGAGCAGTTCTTC.

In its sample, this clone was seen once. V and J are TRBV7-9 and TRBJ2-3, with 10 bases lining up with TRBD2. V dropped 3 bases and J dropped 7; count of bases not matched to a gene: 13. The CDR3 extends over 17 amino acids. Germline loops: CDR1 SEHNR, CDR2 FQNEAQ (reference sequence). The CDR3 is CASSFALASGSGNTQYF. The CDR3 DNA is TGTGCCAGCAGCTTCGCTTTAGCTAGCGGGAGTGGAAATACGCAGTATTTT.

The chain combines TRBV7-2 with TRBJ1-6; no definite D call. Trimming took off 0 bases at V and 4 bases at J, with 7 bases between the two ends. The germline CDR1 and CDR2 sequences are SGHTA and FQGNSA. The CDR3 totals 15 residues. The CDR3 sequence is CASSLARDYNSPLHF. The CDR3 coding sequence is TGTGCCAGCAGCTTAGCTCGGGATTATAATTCACCCCTCCACTTT.

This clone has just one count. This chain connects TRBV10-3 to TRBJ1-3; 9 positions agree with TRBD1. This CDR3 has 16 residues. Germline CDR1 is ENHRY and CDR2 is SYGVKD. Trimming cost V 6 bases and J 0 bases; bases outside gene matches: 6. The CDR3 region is CAISPGQGFSGNTIYF. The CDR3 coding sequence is TGTGCCATCAGCCCGGGACAGGGCTTCTCTGGAAACACCATATATTTT.

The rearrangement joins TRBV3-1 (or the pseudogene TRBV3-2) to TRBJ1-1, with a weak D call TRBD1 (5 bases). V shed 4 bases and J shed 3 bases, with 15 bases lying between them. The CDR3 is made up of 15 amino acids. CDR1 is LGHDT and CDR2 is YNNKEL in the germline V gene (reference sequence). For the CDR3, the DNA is TGTGCCAGCAGCCCGACGGGGGGTGCGGACACTGAAGCTTTCTTT. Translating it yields CASSPTGGADTEAFF.

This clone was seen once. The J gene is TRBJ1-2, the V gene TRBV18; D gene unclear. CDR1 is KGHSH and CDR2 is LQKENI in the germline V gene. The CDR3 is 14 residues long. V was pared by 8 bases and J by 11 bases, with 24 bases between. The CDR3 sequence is CASQNANSPGGYTF. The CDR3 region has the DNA TGTGCCAGCCAGAATGCTAACAGTCCCGGTGGGTACACCTTC. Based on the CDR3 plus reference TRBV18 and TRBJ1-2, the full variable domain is NAGVMQNPRHLVRRRGQEARLRCSPMKGHSHVYWYRQLPEEGLKFMVYLQKENIIDESGMPKERFSAEFPKEGPSILRIQQVVRGDSAAYFCASQNANSPGGYTFGSGTRLTVV.

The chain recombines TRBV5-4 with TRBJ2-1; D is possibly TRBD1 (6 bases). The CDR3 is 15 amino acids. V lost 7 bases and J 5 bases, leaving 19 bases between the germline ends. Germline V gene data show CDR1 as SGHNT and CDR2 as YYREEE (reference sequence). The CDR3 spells CASALGARGDNEQFF. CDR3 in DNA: TGTGCCAGCGCCTTGGGGGCCCGGGGTGACAATGAGCAGTTCTTC.

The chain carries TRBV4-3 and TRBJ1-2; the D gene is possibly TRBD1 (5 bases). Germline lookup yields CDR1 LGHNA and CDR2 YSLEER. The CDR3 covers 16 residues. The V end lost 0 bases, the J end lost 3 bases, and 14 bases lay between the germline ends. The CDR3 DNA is TGCGCCAGCAGCCAAGATATGGACACCCGTCACTATGGCTACACCTTC. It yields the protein CASSQDMDTRHYGYTF.

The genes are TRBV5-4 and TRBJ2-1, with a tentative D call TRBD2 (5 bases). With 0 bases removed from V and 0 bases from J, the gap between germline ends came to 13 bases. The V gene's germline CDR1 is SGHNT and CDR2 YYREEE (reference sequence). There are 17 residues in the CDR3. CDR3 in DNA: TGTGCCAGCAGCTTGGCCCCAGTAGCGTCCTCCTACAATGAGCAGTTCTTC. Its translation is CASSLAPVASSYNEQFF.

The CDR3 protein is CASSPPVAGGLVGELFF. The CDR3 DNA reads TGTGCCAGCTCACCACCGGTGGCGGGAGGATTAGTCGGGGAGCTGTTTTTT. The J gene is TRBJ2-2, the V gene TRBV18, with 8 nucleotides matching TRBD2. Unmatched junction bases numbered 10, after V lost 0 bases and J lost 7 bases. This CDR3 spans 17 amino acids. The germline V gene encodes CDR1 KGHSH and CDR2 LQKENI.

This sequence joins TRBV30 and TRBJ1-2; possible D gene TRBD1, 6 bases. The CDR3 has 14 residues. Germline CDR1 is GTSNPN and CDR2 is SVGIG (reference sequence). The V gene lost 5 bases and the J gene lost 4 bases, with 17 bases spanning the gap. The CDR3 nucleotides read TGTGCCTGGGAGATCCCAGGGGTCGTCTATGGCTACACCTTC. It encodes CAWEIPGVVYGYTF.

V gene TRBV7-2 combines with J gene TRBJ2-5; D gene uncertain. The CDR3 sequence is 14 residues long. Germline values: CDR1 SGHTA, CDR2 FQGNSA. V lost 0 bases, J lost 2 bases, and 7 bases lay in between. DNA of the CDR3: TGTGCCAGCAGCTTAGCCCGCAGGCAAGAGACCCAGTACTTC. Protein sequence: CASSLARRQETQYF.

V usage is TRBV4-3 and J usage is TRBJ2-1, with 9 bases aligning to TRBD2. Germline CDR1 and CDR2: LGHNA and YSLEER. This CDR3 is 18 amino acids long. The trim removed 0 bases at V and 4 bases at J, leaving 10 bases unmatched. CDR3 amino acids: CASSQEILLAGPYNEQFF. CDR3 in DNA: TGCGCCAGCAGCCAAGAAATCCTACTAGCGGGCCCTTACAATGAGCAGTTCTTC.